This T cell receptor beta chain was recovered during a study of blood T cells in healthy people across ages. Study observations and caveats: Nothing was known about donor CMV status, and this possibly confounded expanded clonotype changes.

This clonotype has at least ten counts. Its antigen remains unidentified. No fewer than 5 micrograms of total RNA were isolated from every sample. A second about 6 to 12 cycle PCR used barcoded and J-beta primers. TCRdb reanalysed the 5' RACE reads using MiXCR and keeps one entry per CDR3 protein. The sample has hundreds of thousands of distinct CDR3 sequences; approximately 30% are singletons. The CDR3 totals 15 residues. Germline V gives CDR1 SGHNT, CDR2 YENEEA. V lost 0 bases and J 3 bases, leaving 9 bases between the germline ends. Sequences were obtained from blood. This sequence joins TRBV11-3 and TRBJ2-1; D ambiguous. The TCR sequence derives from a woman of 80 years or more in good health. CDR3 sequence (DNA): TGTGCCAGCAGCTTAGATCTGTTAAGCTACAATGAGCAGTTCTTC. Its protein product is CASSLDLLSYNEQFF.